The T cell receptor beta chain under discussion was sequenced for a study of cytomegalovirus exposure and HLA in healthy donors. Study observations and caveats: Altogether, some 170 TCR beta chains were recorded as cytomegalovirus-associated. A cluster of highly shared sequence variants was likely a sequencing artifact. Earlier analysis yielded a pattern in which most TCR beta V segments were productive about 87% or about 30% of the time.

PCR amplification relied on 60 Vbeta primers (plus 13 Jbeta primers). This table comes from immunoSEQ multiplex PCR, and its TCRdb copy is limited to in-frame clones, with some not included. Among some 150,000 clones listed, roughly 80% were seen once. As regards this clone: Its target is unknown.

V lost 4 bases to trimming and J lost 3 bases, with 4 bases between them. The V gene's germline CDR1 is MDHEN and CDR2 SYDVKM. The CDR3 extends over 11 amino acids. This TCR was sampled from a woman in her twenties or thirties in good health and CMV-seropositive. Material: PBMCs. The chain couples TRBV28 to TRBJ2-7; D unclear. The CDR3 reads CASSYSYEQYF. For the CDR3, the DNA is TGTGCCAGCAGTTACAGCTACGAGCAGTACTTC.